This T cell receptor (beta chain) was captured in a study of radiotherapy plus CTLA-4 blockade in lung cancer. This CDR3 has 14 amino acids. The V end was cut by 6 bases, the J end by 6 bases, with 18 bases between. Germline loops: CDR1 MNHEY, CDR2 SVGAGI. This table comes from immunoSEQ multiplex PCR, and its TCRdb copy is limited to in-frame clones, with some not included. The sample gives more than 65,000 clones, roughly four fifths of which show up once; around 0.76% is in the top ten. The chain uses TRBV6-5 and TRBJ2-7; D not resolved. Sequences were derived from peripheral blood, sampled from a patient treated with radiotherapy plus ipilimumab. This TCR came from a human donor with non-small cell lung cancer who had stable disease on radiotherapy plus ipilimumab. This CDR3 is CASRPAMALSEQYF. The CDR3 DNA reads TGTGCCAGCAGACCCGCAATGGCTTTATCCGAGCAGTACTTC.